This entry lists 25 T cell receptor beta chains sequenced from one sample in a study of CD8 T cells in ankylosing spondylitis. Each CDR3 protein gets one entry after TCRdb re-called the 5' RACE reads with MiXCR. Among 130,000 or so distinct CDR3 sequences listed, about 6.5% were seen once. Sequenced input: blood, either unsorted or a sorted T cell fraction (not recorded which). The receptors shown here come from a male donor with ankylosing spondylitis or in good health (not recorded which).

This clonotype was seen at least ten times. The V gene is TRBV2, the J gene TRBJ1-1, with D possibly TRBD1 on 5 matching bases. The CDR3 loop spans 15 amino acids. Trimming removed 3 bases at V and 0 bases at J, with 11 bases between. Germline V gives CDR1 SNHLY, CDR2 FYNNEI. The CDR3 region is CASSEGVPLNTEAFF. In DNA, the CDR3 is TGTGCCAGCAGTGAGGGGGTACCTTTGAACACTGAAGCTTTCTTT.

This clonotype was counted many times. The rearrangement uses TRBV7-9 and TRBJ1-2; 9 positions agree with TRBD1. J gave up 6 bases and V 3 bases, and 5 bases lay outside the gene matches. Germline values: CDR1 SEHNR, CDR2 FQNEAQ (reference sequence). The CDR3 loop spans 14 amino acids. In nucleotides, the CDR3 is TGTGCCAGCAGCTTCAACCGACAGGGGGATGGCTACACCTTC. This gives the protein CASSFNRQGDGYTF.

At least ten counts were recorded for this clonotype. The genes are TRBV7-9 and TRBJ1-2; D call uncertain. This CDR3 region has 16 residues. Germline assignment: CDR1 SEHNR and CDR2 FQNEAQ (reference sequence). Trimming stripped 1 base from V and 4 bases from J, with 16 bases between. The CDR3 DNA is TGTGCCAGCAGCTTAGGAAGCACCGACCAGGCCTATGGCTACACCTTC. Encoded protein: CASSLGSTDQAYGYTF.

This clonotype appeared many times. V usage is TRBV20-1 and J usage is TRBJ2-1, with TRBD2 identical over 14 bases. Trimming at V came to 3 bases and at J to 9 bases, leaving 7 bases not matched to a gene. Germline V gene sequence: CDR1 DFQATT, CDR2 SNEGSKA (reference sequence). This CDR3 has 15 residues. The CDR3 bases are TGCAGTGCTAGGACGACTAGCGGGGGGGCAGTTGAGCAGTTCTTC. This gives the protein CSARTTSGGAVEQFF.

This clonotype was detected ten times or more. The chain recombines TRBV7-2 with TRBJ2-1, with D perhaps TRBD1 (5 bases). V was cut by 2 bases and J by 8 bases, with 13 bases left in between. This CDR3 comprises 14 residues. CDR1 is SGHTA and CDR2 is FQGNSA in the germline V gene. The CDR3 spells CASSLRGSPHEQFF. CDR3 bases: TGTGCCAGCAGCTTAAGGGGTAGCCCCCATGAGCAGTTCTTC.

This clonotype has ten or more counts. V usage is TRBV20-1 and J usage is TRBJ1-5; tentative D call: TRBD1 (5 bases). Per germline, CDR1 DFQATT and CDR2 SNEGSKA (reference sequence). The CDR3 spans 13 residues. The V end was cut by 3 bases, the J end by 3 bases, with 9 bases between. The CDR3 loop reads CSASPDNNQPQHF. The CDR3 DNA reads as TGCAGTGCTAGTCCGGACAACAATCAGCCCCAGCATTTT.

With regard to this clonotype: A much bigger clone sits one base away, suggesting this may be a read error. The V call is TRBV20-1, the J call TRBJ2-5; the D gene could be TRBD1 or TRBD2 (6 bases each). Germline lookup yields CDR1 DFQATT and CDR2 SNEGSKA (reference sequence). CDR3 size: 12 residues. The CDR3 nucleotides are TGCACCACTCCGGGGGCCCAAGAGACCCAGTGCTTC. Residues: CTTPGAQETQCF.

This clonotype was observed many times. This chain links TRBV18 with TRBJ1-5; the match to TRBD1 covers 8 bases. The CDR3 covers 16 residues. J was trimmed by 0 bases and V by 3 bases; bases with no gene match: 4. CDR1 is KGHSH, CDR2 LQKENI, per germline. The CDR3 region is CASSPQGAASNQPQHF. The CDR3 DNA reads TGTGCCAGCTCACCCCAGGGGGCTGCTAGCAATCAGCCCCAGCATTTT.

This clonotype showed up many times. V is TRBV5-1 and J is TRBJ2-7; TRBD1 is a possible D gene (6 bases). V was pared by 1 base and J by 1 base, with 12 bases between. The CDR3 totals 15 residues. The germline V gene has CDR1 SGHRS and CDR2 YFSETQ. The CDR3 DNA reads TGCGCCAGCAGCTTGCAGACCACAGGGTCCTACGAGCAGTACTTC. This encodes CASSLQTTGSYEQYF.

This clonotype was detected many times. The chain couples TRBV29-1 to TRBJ1-1, with D possibly TRBD1 on 5 matching bases. The V gene lost 4 bases and the J gene lost 5 bases, with 17 bases spanning the gap. This CDR3 comprises 14 residues. Germline V gene sequence: CDR1 SQVTM, CDR2 ANQGSEA. The CDR3 region is CSVGKAGPGTEAFF. The CDR3 coding sequence is TGCAGCGTTGGGAAGGCGGGACCCGGGACTGAAGCTTTCTTT.

The sample holds many counts of this clonotype. The chain recombines TRBV20-1 with TRBJ2-7; no reliable D call. Germline lookup yields CDR1 DFQATT and CDR2 SNEGSKA (reference sequence). Between the trimmed V and J ends, which lost 3 bases and 2 bases, there was a span of 8 bases. The CDR3 is made up of 12 amino acids. The CDR3 reads CSARTSPYEQYF. DNA of the CDR3: TGCAGTGCTAGGACCTCTCCCTACGAGCAGTACTTC.

On this clonotype: This may come from a read error, since a much larger clone is one base off. V and J are TRBV5-1 and TRBJ1-1; D call uncertain. The CDR3 consists of 14 residues. Germline CDR1 SGHRS, CDR2 YFSETQ. The CDR3 region has the DNA TGCGCCAGCAGCCCCGTAAGTGGAAACAATGAAGCTTTCTTT. Amino acid sequence: CASSPVSGNNEAFF.

The chain employs TRBV30 and TRBJ2-1, with TRBD2 identical over 7 bases. Per germline, CDR1 GTSNPN and CDR2 SVGIG (reference sequence). Germline trimming cut 5 bases from V and 0 bases from J; bases unmatched to any gene: 1. The CDR3 extends over 13 amino acids. CDR3 protein: CAWVAGSYNEQFF. The CDR3 nucleotides read TGTGCCTGGGTAGCGGGCTCCTACAATGAGCAGTTCTTC.

Ten or more counts support this clonotype. The rearrangement uses TRBV3-1 and TRBJ2-7; 7 nucleotides match TRBD1. The CDR3 runs to 13 residues. Germline V gene lookup returns CDR1 LGHDT and CDR2 YNNKEL (reference sequence). J gave up 2 bases and V 3 bases, and 1 base lay outside the gene matches. The CDR3 region has the DNA TGTGCCAGCAGCCACAGGGGGACCTACGAGCAGTACTTC. It yields the protein CASSHRGTYEQYF.

On this clonotype: A read error may be the cause here, since a much bigger clone is one base away. The chain is built from TRBV20-1 and TRBJ2-7; 10 bases align to TRBD2. Germline V gene lookup returns CDR1 DFQATT and CDR2 SNEGSKA (reference sequence). The CDR3 spans 18 residues. CDR3 nucleotides: TGCTGTGCTAGAGATCAACGACGTAGCGGGAGGAATCTTAACGAGCAGTACTTC. Translation: CCARDQRRSGRNLNEQYF.

This clonotype showed up many times. CDR3 sequence reads: CASSSSWTIQETQYF. CDR3 DNA: TGTGCCAGCAGCTCTTCCTGGACAATCCAAGAGACCCAGTACTTC. J is TRBJ2-5 and V is TRBV11-2; D is perhaps TRBD1 (5 bases). Germline CDR1 reads SGHAT; CDR2 reads FQNNGV. CDR3 size: 15 residues. The V end was cut by 4 bases, the J end by 1 base, with 13 bases between.

To note about this clonotype: Just one base apart from a much larger clone, this may be a read error. The rearrangement links TRBV15 to TRBJ2-3; D is undetermined. This CDR3 is built from 14 residues. Germline values: CDR1 LNHNV, CDR2 YYDKDF (reference sequence). Trimming shortened V by 3 bases and J by 5 bases, and 12 bases separated the two germline ends. In DNA form, the CDR3 reads TGTGCCACCAGCAGGACCCAGCACATAGATACGCAGTATTTT. This encodes CATSRTQHIDTQYF.

This clonotype has a count of ten or more. The chain links TRBV5-6 to TRBJ2-1, with D unclear. The CDR3 runs to 14 residues. V was cut by 3 bases and J by 0 bases, with 7 bases left in between. CDR1 is SGHDT and CDR2 is YYEEEE in the germline V gene. CDR3: CASSSLGSYNEQFF. The CDR3 DNA sequence: TGTGCCAGCAGCTCCCTGGGCTCCTACAATGAGCAGTTCTTC.

This clonotype came up many times. The rearrangement uses TRBV24-1 and TRBJ2-1, with D hard to call. V was clipped by 1 base and J by 7 bases, with 4 bases between them. The CDR3 has 12 amino acids. Germline V gives CDR1 KGHDR, CDR2 SFDVKD. The CDR3 sequence: CATSDFRNEQFF. Written as DNA, the CDR3 is TGTGCCACCAGTGATTTCAGAAATGAGCAGTTCTTC.

This clonotype was picked up many times. V usage is TRBV7-2 and J usage is TRBJ2-2, with D maybe TRBD2 (7 bases). V gave up 2 bases and J gave up 3 bases, with 13 bases separating them. Germline V lookup: CDR1 SGHTA, CDR2 FQGNSA. CDR3 length equals 16 residues. The CDR3 protein is CASSLSGGLDTGELFF. The CDR3, as DNA: TGTGCCAGCAGCTTATCGGGGGGCTTGGACACCGGGGAGCTGTTTTTT.

This clonotype has at least ten counts. V usage is TRBV5-1 and J usage is TRBJ1-2; possibly TRBD1 for D (6 bases). The CDR3 is 15 residues long. The V end was cut by 4 bases, the J end by 2 bases, with 15 bases between. Germline CDR1 SGHRS, CDR2 YFSETQ. CDR3 protein: CASSDGAGVNYGYTF. In DNA, the CDR3 is TGCGCCAGCAGCGATGGGGCAGGGGTGAACTATGGCTACACCTTC.

This clonotype was seen ten or more times. The rearrangement uses TRBV2 and TRBJ2-7, with TRBD1 matching 7 bases. The CDR3 runs 14 residues. V was pared by 4 bases and J by 3 bases, with 6 bases of the junction left unmatched. From germline, CDR1 is SNHLY and CDR2 FYNNEI. CDR3 residues: CASSVAGGSYEQYF. The CDR3 bases are TGTGCCAGCAGTGTAGCAGGGGGAAGCTACGAGCAGTACTTC.

This clonotype was recorded at least ten times. The chain combines TRBV12-3 or TRBV12-4 with TRBJ2-1; D remains unclear. The CDR3 has 13 residues. Trimming pared 3 bases from V and 6 bases from J, leaving 9 bases between. The CDR3, as DNA: TGTGCCAGCAGTTTTGGGCAGTTCAATGAGCAGTTCTTC. The encoded protein is CASSFGQFNEQFF.

CDR3 bases: TGTGCCAGCAGCCCTCGGACAGTCTCGGGAGATACGCAGTATTTT. It yields the protein CASSPRTVSGDTQYF. The chain recombines TRBV9 with TRBJ2-3, with D perhaps TRBD1 (6 bases). V lost 4 bases, J lost 5 bases, and 17 bases lay in between. Germline V lookup: CDR1 SGDLS, CDR2 YYNGEE. CDR3 length: 15 amino acids.

J is TRBJ1-1 and V is TRBV5-1; D call uncertain. Between the trimmed V and J ends, which lost 8 bases and 8 bases, there was a span of 19 bases. The germline gives CDR1 SGHRS, CDR2 YFSETQ. The CDR3 runs 13 residues. As DNA, the CDR3 is TGCGCCAGTGGCTTGGGAACCGGGAGCGAAGCTTTCTTT. This translates into CASGLGTGSEAFF.